This TCR beta chain was identified in a study of blood T cell repertoires in COVID-19. Germline-derived CDR1 and CDR2 are MNHEY and SMNVEV (reference sequence). The V end lost 6 bases, the J end lost 3 bases, and 9 bases lay between the germline ends. This CDR3 contains 12 residues. In Cohort 3, a recovered donor had either two negative PCRs, clearance, or symptom resolution. In the source study's methods: Nucleated cell counts were estimated from reference gene primer amplification. Here immunoSEQ multiplex PCR was the method, and the copy in TCRdb shows in-frame clones only, minus some. V, J and clone size are those of that table, while D and trimming were read from the DNA. The sample holds fewer than 600,000 clones; around 87% are singletons and the top ten take 1.8%.

The source of this sequence is a woman aged 40 to 50 who had recovered from COVID-19. Sequencing was carried out using PBMCs or T cells enriched from blood (not recorded which). The chain has TRBV27 and TRBJ2-7, with TRBD1 as a possible D gene (5 bases). This CDR3 is CASSRVGYEQYF. The CDR3 DNA reads as TGTGCCAGCAGCAGGGTGGGCTACGAGCAGTACTTC.